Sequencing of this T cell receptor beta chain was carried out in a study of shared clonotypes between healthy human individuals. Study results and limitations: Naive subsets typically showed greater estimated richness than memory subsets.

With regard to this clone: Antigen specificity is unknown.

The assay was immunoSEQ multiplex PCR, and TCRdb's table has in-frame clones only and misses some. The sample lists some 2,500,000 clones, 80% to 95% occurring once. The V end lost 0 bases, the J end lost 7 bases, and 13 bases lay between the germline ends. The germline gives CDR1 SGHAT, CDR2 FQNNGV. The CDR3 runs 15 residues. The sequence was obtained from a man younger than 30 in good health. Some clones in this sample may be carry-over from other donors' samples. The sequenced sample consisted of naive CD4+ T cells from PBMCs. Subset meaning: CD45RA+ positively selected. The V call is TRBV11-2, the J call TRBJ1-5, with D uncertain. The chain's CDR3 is CASSLDGRAGQPQHF. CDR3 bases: TGTGCCAGCAGCTTAGATGGAAGGGCGGGCCAGCCCCAGCATTTT.